What follows describes a single T cell receptor (beta chain). Which antigen it targets is not known. Nothing much larger sits one base from this clone, and base qualities are not available. The immunoSEQ Assay, a bias-controlled multiplex PCR, was used to amplify TCRbeta CDR3 regions from genomic DNA. Processing in the source paper ran as follows. Within the assay, amplification of reference gene primers was used to estimate how many nucleated cells each sample contained. To quantify the absolute abundance of each unique TCRbeta CDR3 rearrangement, sequence reads were collapsed and filtered. Productive Simpson clonality was computed per sample as the square root of Simpson's diversity index over productive rearrangements. TCRdb holds this immuneACCESS table with in-frame rearrangements only. Some clones are missing; in checked studies, unresolved V genes explain under half, and the rest has no known cause. V, J and clone size are taken as reported in that table, and D and trimming were inferred from the DNA itself. In this sample the table shows roughly 72,000 clones, roughly 80% of which occur a single time. The top ten hold around a sixth of the sample.

This specimen comes from a study of blood T cell repertoires in COVID-19 (TCRdb year 2020). Study-wide context: Samples covering the acute and convalescent phases of COVID-19 were provided by collaborators in the United States, Italy and Spain. The sample metadata nearly always contained a de-identified subject ID, COVID-19 status, age in years and sex. The prospective study material was composed of cDNA or gDNA derived from T cells, B-cell-depleted T cells, or PBMCs. The samples were drawn from the first 160 participants of the ongoing ImmuneRACE study and from 950 to 1,500 subjects provided by 6 global collaborators. Deeply sampled blood TCRbeta repertoires from subjects exposed to, actively infected with, or recovered from COVID-19 were included in the dataset. The repertoires were released in a freely available public database meant as a resource for research on the immune response to SARS-CoV-2. Where HLA class I and class II types were available, the types were taken from metadata supplied by the sample provider, not from assay-based typing.

General findings and caveats noted by the study authors: The amount of clinical and demographic metadata varied by source and participant and was provided uncurated.

Another Seattle source contributed samples from volunteer blood donors who had recovered from COVID-19. Each collaborating institution followed its own protocols to collect whole blood in K2EDTA tubes. For TCRbeta analysis, collaborator samples were shipped as frozen whole blood, as isolated PBMCs, or as DNA extracted from either sample type. The cysteine opens and the phenylalanine closes a CDR3 of 14 amino acids. The kept DNA is CDR3 alone, 42 bases in frame from the first base. The germline V gene sets CDR1 to LGHNT and CDR2 to FRNRAP. V lost 4 bases and J lost 2 bases, and the count of bases not matched to a germline gene is 3.

Sequencing input: peripheral blood. The chain was built from TRBV12-5 and TRBJ2-7, with 9 bases in between that match TRBD1. The receptor was derived from a man between 70 and 80 years old who had recovered from COVID-19. This receptor has the CDR3 CASGSQGAPYEQYF. The nucleotides read TGTGCTAGTGGTTCACAGGGGGCCCCCTACGAGCAGTACTTC.